A selection of T cell receptor beta chains follows, all from one sample in a study of identical twins. One entry per CDR3 protein, called by TCRdb with MiXCR from the 5' RACE reads. The sample shows approximately 1.8 million distinct CDR3 sequences, about 32% of them seen only once. Material for sequencing was cord blood. Every receptor here comes from a newborn girl in good health. The CDR3 runs from the conserved cysteine through the conserved F or W. Fields, in order: clone size, CDR3 length, V gene, J gene, D gene, CDR3 DNA, CDR3 protein. The D gene is left open where the match is weak. Size is omitted from some rows. Given values are once, few, many or a class for expanded clones.

few	13	TRBV11-3	TRBJ2-1	TRBD1	TGTGCCAGCAGCTCCGACAGGGTCAATGAGCAGTTCTTC	CASSSDRVNEQFF
few	14	TRBV27	TRBJ2-1	NA	TGTGCCAGCAGTAAGGGGGGTTCAACGAATGAGCAGTTCTTC	CASSKGGSTNEQFF
NA	19	TRBV5-1	TRBJ2-6	TRBD1	TGCGCCAGCAGCATCTATCCGGGACAGGGGGCGCCTGGGGCCAACGTCCTGACTTTC	CASSIYPGQGAPGANVLTF
few	16	TRBV20-1	TRBJ2-3	TRBD2	TGCAGTGCTAGAGATTGGCTAGCGGGAGGCGCAGATACGCAGTATTTT	CSARDWLAGGADTQYF
NA	13	TRBV10-3	TRBJ1-1	NA	TGTGCCATCACAGGAGCAGCAAACACTGAAGCTTTCTTT	CAITGAANTEAFF
few	15	TRBV20-1	TRBJ1-4	NA	TGCAGTGCTAGAAAGTCGGGGGCCGGGGATGAAAAACTGTTTTTT	CSARKSGAGDEKLFF
few	14	TRBV6-1	TRBJ2-7	NA	TGTGCCAGCAGTGAACAGGCATCCTCCTACGAGCAGTACTTC	CASSEQASSYEQYF
NA	14	TRBV11-1	TRBJ2-7	TRBD2	TGTGCCAGCAGGGCCGGGACTAGCTCCTACGAGCAGTACTTC	CASRAGTSSYEQYF
few	11	TRBV12-5	TRBJ1-2	TRBD1	TGTGCTAGTGGTTCAGGGGGGGGCTACACCTTC	CASGSGGGYTF
NA	14	TRBV28	TRBJ2-3	NA	TGTGCCAGCAGTTTTCCCATCCGAGGGGATACGCAGTATTTT	CASSFPIRGDTQYF
NA	12	TRBV5-1	TRBJ2-1	NA	TGCGCCAGCAGCTGGGGGGAGAATGAGCAGTTCTTC	CASSWGENEQFF
NA	15	TRBV20-1	TRBJ1-4	TRBD1	TGCAGTGCATCGCCCCCCGGGACAGGGAATGAAAAACTGTTTTTT	CSASPPGTGNEKLFF
NA	15	TRBV19	TRBJ2-5	NA	TGTGCCAGTAGTATAAAGGACTGGTACCAAGAGACCCAGTACTTC	CASSIKDWYQETQYF
few	19	TRBV20-1	TRBJ2-3	TRBD2	TGCAGTGCTAGAGATTATCGACTAGCGGGAGGCCGAAGCACAGATACGCAGTATTTT	CSARDYRLAGGRSTDTQYF
many	17	TRBV29-1	TRBJ1-2	TRBD1	TGCAGCGTTGTAGATCGGACAGGGCTTTTCCCTAACTATGGCTACACCTTC	CSVVDRTGLFPNYGYTF
NA	13	TRBV20-1	TRBJ1-2	TRBD1	TGCAGTGCTCGACAGGGTAGAAGCTATGGCTACACCTTC	CSARQGRSYGYTF
many	14	TRBV28	TRBJ1-5	NA	TGTGCCAGCAGGACGGGAGATAGCAATCAGCCCCAGCATTTT	CASRTGDSNQPQHF
once	15	TRBV19	TRBJ2-3	TRBD1	TGTGCCAGTAGTATAAGACAGGGGGCGGGAGATACGCAGTATTTT	CASSIRQGAGDTQYF
NA	20	TRBV7-2	TRBJ1-1	NA	TGTGCCAGCAGCTTAGTCGCCGGGGGACACCCCATTAGGGGGAACACTGAAGCTTTCTTT	CASSLVAGGHPIRGNTEAFF
NA	18	TRBV6-1	TRBJ2-3	NA	TGTGCCAGCAGCGACACCCGCCTGGGACCGACTAGCACAGATACGCAGTATTTT	CASSDTRLGPTSTDTQYF
NA	14	TRBV7-2	TRBJ2-5	TRBD1	TGTGCCAGCAGCCAACAGGGGAAACAAGAGACCCAGTACTTC	CASSQQGKQETQYF
NA	15	TRBV13	TRBJ2-7	NA	TGTGCCAGCAGCTCAAGGGGCCGCGGGTCCTACGAGCAGTACTTC	CASSSRGRGSYEQYF
NA	16	TRBV2	TRBJ2-2	TRBD2	TGTGCCAGCAGCCCGGGACTAGCGGGAGTCTCCGGGGAGCTGTTTTTT	CASSPGLAGVSGELFF
few	14	TRBV10-3	TRBJ1-3	TRBD1	TGTGCCATCAGCGGGACAGGGAGAGGAAACACCATATATTTT	CAISGTGRGNTIYF
NA	15	TRBV7-8	TRBJ1-1	NA	TGTGCCAGCAGCCCTTCGACACGCATGAACACTGAAGCTTTCTTT	CASSPSTRMNTEAFF
few	15	TRBV5-1	TRBJ2-3	NA	TGCGCCAGCAGCGCTTTGTATCCTGGGACAGATACGCAGTATTTT	CASSALYPGTDTQYF
NA	17	TRBV20-1	TRBJ2-7	NA	TGCAGTGCTAGAGGAGTGACCGGGAGAACCGGATCCTACGAGCAGTACTTC	CSARGVTGRTGSYEQYF
NA	14	TRBV7-9	TRBJ1-4	NA	TGTGCCAGCAGCCTAGATATCCCAAGTGAAAAACTGTTTTTT	CASSLDIPSEKLFF
many	13	TRBV29-1	TRBJ2-7	NA	TGCAGCGTTCAACAGGGTGTCGGCTACGAGCAGTACTTC	CSVQQGVGYEQYF
NA	17	TRBV2	TRBJ2-6	NA	TGTGCCAGCATCCAACCGGGAGCAAAGGCTGGGGCCAACGTCCTGACTTTC	CASIQPGAKAGANVLTF
NA	17	TRBV29-1	TRBJ2-7	TRBD2	TGCAGCGTTGCACGGACTAGCGGGAGGGCCCCCTACAATGAGCAGTACTTC	CSVARTSGRAPYNEQYF
many	16	TRBV9	TRBJ2-7	NA	TGTGCCAGCAGCGCGACACCTAGTCCCAGCTCCTACGAGCAGTACTTC	CASSATPSPSSYEQYF
NA	13	TRBV20-1	TRBJ1-1	NA	TGCAGTGCTAGCCCCGTGTGGGGCACTGAAGCTTTCTTT	CSASPVWGTEAFF
few	17	TRBV6-6	TRBJ1-5	NA	TGTGCCAGCAGTTACGGGCCAAGCGAATATAGCAATCAGCCCCAGCATTTT	CASSYGPSEYSNQPQHF
NA	18	TRBV7-9	TRBJ2-5	TRBD2	TGTGCCAGCAGCTTCCGTTTGACTAGCGGGGGGCCAAAAGAGACCCAGTACTTC	CASSFRLTSGGPKETQYF
few	14	TRBV25-1	TRBJ1-1	NA	TGTGCCAGCAGTGATCTACAGGTGAACACTGAAGCTTTCTTT	CASSDLQVNTEAFF